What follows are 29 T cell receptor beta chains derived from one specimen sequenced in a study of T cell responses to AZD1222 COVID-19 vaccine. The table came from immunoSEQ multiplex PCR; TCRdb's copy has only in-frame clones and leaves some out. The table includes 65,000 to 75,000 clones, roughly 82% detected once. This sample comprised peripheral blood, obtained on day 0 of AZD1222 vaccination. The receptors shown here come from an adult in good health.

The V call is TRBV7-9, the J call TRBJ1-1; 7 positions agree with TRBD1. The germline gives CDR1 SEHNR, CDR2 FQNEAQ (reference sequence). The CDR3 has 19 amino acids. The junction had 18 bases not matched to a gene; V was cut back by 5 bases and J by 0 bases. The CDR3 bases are TGTGCCAGCAGCCCCTATAGGGGAAAGGGGGCAGGAATGAACACTGAAGCTTTCTTT. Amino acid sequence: CASSPYRGKGAGMNTEAFF.

The CDR3 protein is CASSLVQGAGELFF. In DNA, the CDR3 is TGTGCCAGCAGCTTAGTACAGGGGGCCGGGGAGCTGTTTTTT. This chain links TRBV11-2 with TRBJ2-2; 8 positions agree with TRBD1. CDR3 size: 14 residues. Looked up from germline, CDR1 is SGHAT and CDR2 is FQNNGV. Losses at the gene ends were 1 base for V and 6 bases for J; bases not matched to a gene: 1.

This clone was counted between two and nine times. CDR3 sequence reads: CASSSNHPGGEAFF. The CDR3 DNA sequence: TGTGCCAGCAGTTCAAACCACCCAGGGGGTGAAGCTTTCTTT. The J gene is TRBJ1-1, the V gene TRBV6-2 or TRBV6-3; TRBD1 aligns across 7 bases. J gave up 7 bases and V 4 bases, and 9 bases lay outside the gene matches. CDR1 is MNHEY, CDR2 SVGEGT, per germline. This CDR3 contains 14 residues.

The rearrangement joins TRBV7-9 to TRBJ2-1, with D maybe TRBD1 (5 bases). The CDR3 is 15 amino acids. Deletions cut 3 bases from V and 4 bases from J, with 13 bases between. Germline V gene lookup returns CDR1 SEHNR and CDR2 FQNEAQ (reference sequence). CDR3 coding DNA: TGTGCCAGCAGCTTGGCACAGGCCCGATACAATGAGCAGTTCTTC. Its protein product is CASSLAQARYNEQFF.

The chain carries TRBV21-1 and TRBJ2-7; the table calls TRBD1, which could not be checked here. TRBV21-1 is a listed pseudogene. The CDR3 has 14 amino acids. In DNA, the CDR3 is TGTGCCAGCAGCCTACGGACAGGGGGTTTCGAGCAGTACTTC. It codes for CASSLRTGGFEQYF.

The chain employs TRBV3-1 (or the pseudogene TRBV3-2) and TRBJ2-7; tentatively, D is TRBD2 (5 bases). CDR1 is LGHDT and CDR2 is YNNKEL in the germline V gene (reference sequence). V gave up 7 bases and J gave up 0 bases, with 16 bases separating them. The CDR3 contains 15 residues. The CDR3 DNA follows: TGTGCCAGCACCGCTGAGGGTCCCCTCTCCTACGAGCAGTACTTC. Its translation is CASTAEGPLSYEQYF.

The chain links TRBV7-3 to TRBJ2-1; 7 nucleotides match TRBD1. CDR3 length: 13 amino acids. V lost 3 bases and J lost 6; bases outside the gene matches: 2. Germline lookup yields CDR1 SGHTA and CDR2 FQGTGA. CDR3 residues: CASSFRQGNEQFF. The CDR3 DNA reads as TGTGCCAGCAGCTTCCGACAGGGCAATGAGCAGTTCTTC. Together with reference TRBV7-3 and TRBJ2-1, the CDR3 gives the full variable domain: GAGVSQTPSNKVTEKGKYVELRCDPISGHTALYWYRQSLGQGPEFLIYFQGTGAADDSGLPNDRFFAVRPEGSVSTLKIQRTERGDSAVYLCASSFRQGNEQFFGPGTRLTVL.

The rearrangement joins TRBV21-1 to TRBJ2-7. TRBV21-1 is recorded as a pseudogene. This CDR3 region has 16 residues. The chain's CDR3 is CANRPTVKGTTYEQYF. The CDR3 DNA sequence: TGTGCCAACCGCCCGACCGTTAAGGGGACGACCTACGAGCAGTACTTC.

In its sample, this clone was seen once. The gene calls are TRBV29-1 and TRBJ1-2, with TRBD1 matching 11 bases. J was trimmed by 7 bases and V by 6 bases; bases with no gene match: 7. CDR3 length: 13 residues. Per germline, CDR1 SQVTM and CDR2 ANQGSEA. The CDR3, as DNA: TGCAGCGTCCCGGGACAGGGGGTTTCTGGCTACACCTTC. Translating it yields CSVPGQGVSGYTF.

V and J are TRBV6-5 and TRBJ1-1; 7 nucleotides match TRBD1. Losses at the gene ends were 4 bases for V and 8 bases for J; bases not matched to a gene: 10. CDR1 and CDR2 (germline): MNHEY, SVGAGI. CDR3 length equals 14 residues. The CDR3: CASSLGQGGMEAFF. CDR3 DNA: TGTGCCAGCAGTTTGGGCCAGGGGGGAATGGAAGCTTTCTTT.

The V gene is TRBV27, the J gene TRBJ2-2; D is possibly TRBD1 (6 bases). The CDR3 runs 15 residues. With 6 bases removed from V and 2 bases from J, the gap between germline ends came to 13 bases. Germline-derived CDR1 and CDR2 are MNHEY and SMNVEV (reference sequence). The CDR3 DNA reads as TGTGCCAGCAGCGCTAGGACAGCAAACACCGGGGAGCTGTTTTTT. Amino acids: CASSARTANTGELFF.

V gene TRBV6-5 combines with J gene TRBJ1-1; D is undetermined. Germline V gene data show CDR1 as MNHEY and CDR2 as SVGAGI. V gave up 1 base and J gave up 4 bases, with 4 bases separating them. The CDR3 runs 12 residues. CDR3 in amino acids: CASSYWGTEAFF. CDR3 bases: TGTGCCAGCAGTTACTGGGGCACTGAAGCTTTCTTT.

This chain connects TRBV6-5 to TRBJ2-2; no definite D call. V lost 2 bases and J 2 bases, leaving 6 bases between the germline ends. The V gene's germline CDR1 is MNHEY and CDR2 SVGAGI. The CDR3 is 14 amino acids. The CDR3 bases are TGTGCCAGCAGTTACGGGGTTAACACCGGGGAGCTGTTTTTT. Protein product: CASSYGVNTGELFF.

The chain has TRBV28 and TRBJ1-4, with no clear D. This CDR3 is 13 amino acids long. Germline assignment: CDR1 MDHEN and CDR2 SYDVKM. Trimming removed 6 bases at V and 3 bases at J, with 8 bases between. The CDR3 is CASSNQANEKLFF. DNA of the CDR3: TGTGCCAGCAGCAACCAAGCTAATGAAAAACTGTTTTTT.

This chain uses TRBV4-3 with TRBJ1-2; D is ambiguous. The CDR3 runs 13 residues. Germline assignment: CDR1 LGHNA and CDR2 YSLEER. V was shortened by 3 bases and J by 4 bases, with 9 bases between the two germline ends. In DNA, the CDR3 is TGCGCCAGCAGCCATGGCAGCTTCTATGGCTACACCTTC. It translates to CASSHGSFYGYTF.

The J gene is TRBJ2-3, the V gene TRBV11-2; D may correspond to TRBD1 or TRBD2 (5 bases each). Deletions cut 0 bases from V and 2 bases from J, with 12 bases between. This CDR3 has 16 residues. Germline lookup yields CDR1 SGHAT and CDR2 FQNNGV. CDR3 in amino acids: CASSLDLPGPTDTQYF. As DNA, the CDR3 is TGTGCCAGCAGCTTAGATCTACCGGGGCCCACAGATACGCAGTATTTT.

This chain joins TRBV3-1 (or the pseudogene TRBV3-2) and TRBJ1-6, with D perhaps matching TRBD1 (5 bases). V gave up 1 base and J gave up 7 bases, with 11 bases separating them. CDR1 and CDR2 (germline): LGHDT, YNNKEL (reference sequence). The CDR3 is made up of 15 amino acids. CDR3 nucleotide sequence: TGTGCCAGCAGCCAAGGGGTAGGGGACAATTCACCCCTCCACTTT. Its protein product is CASSQGVGDNSPLHF.

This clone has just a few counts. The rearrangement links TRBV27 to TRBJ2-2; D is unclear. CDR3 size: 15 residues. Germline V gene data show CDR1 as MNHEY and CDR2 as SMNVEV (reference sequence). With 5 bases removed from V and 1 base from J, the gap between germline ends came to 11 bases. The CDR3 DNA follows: TGTGCCAGCAGTCACCTCGGTGGGAACACCGGGGAGCTGTTTTTT. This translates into CASSHLGGNTGELFF.

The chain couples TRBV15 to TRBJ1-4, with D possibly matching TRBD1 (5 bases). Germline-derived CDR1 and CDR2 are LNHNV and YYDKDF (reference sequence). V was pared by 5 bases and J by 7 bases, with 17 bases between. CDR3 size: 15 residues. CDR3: CATSPRTMVAEKLFF. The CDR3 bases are TGTGCCACCAGCCCCCGGACAATGGTCGCTGAAAAACTGTTTTTT.

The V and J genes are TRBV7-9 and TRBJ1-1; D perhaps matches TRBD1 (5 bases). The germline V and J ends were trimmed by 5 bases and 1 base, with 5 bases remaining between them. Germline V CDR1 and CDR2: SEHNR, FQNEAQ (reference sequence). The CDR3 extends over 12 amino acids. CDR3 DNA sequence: TGTGCCAGCAGCGGACAGAACACTGAAGCTTTCTTT. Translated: CASSGQNTEAFF.

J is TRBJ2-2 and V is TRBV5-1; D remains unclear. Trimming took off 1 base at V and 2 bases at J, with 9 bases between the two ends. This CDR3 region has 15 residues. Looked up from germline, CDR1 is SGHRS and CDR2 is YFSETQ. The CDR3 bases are TGCGCCAGCAGCTTGACGGAACGTAACACCGGGGAGCTGTTTTTT. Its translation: CASSLTERNTGELFF.

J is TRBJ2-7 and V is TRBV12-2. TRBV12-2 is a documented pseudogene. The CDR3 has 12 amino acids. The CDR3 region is CASRLGSYEQYF. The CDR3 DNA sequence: TGTGCAAGTCGCTTAGGCTCCTACGAGCAGTACTTC.

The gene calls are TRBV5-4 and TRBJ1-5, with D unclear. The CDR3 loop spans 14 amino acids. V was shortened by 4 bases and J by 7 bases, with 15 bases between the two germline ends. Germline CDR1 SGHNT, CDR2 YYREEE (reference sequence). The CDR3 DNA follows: TGTGCCAGCAGCGCCGGACTTACGAACCAGCCCCAGCATTTT. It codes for CASSAGLTNQPQHF.

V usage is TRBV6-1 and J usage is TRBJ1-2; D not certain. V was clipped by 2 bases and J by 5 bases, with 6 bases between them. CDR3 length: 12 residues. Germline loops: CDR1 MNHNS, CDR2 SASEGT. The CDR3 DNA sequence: TGTGCCAGCAGTGAACGGGGATATGGCTACACCTTC. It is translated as CASSERGYGYTF.

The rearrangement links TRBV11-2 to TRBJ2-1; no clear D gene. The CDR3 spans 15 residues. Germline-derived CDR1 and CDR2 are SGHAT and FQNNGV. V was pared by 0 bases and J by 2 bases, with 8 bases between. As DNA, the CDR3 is TGTGCCAGCAGCTTAGAAGGGATCACCTACAATGAGCAGTTCTTC. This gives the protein CASSLEGITYNEQFF.

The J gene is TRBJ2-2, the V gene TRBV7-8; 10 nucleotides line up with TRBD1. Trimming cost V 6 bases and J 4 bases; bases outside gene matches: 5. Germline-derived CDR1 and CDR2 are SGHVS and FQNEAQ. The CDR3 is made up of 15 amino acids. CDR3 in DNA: TGTGCCAGCAGGAAGGGACAGGGGCCCACCGGGGAGCTGTTTTTT. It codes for CASRKGQGPTGELFF.

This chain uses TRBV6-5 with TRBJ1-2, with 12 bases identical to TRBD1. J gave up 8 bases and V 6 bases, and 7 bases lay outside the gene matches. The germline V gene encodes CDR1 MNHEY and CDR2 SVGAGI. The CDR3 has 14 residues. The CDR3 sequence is CASREGQGAGGYTF. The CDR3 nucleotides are TGTGCCAGCAGGGAGGGACAGGGGGCTGGAGGCTACACCTTC.

The CDR3 DNA reads TGTGCCACCAGCTCAACGTCGGTAGGGAATGGCTACACCTTC. As protein: CATSSTSVGNGYTF. The chain couples TRBV15 to TRBJ1-2; D ambiguous. The CDR3 loop spans 14 amino acids. Per germline, CDR1 LNHNV and CDR2 YYDKDF (reference sequence). V was pared by 5 bases and J by 6 bases, with 16 bases between.

Here the CDR3 DNA reads TGTGCCAGCAGACGAGAAGGGGGCTTGAACGAGCAGTACTTC. Its protein is CASRREGGLNEQYF. The rearrangement joins TRBV2 to TRBJ2-7, with 7 bases matching TRBD1. Germline loops: CDR1 SNHLY, CDR2 FYNNEI. This CDR3 is built from 14 residues. Trimming cost V 6 bases and J 5 bases; bases outside gene matches: 10.